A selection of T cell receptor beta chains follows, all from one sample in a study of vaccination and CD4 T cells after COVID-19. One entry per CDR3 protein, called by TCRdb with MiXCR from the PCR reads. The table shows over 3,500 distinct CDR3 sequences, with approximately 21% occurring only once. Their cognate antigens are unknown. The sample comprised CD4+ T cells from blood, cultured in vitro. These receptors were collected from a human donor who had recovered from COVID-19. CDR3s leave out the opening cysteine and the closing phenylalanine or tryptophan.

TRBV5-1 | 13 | ASSLGDRNNSPLH
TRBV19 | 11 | ASSKRQNTEAF
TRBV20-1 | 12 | SARKGTLNTEAF
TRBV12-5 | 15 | ASGSGGGGGRTDTQY
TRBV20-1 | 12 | SASVLKATDTQY
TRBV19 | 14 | ASSIRTGGLYNEQF
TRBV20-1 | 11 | SARGVANYGYT
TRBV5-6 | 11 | ASSLMDTGELF
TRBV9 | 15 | ASSPSIPGTANTEAF
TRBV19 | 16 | ASSIGRSQTGGNTEAF
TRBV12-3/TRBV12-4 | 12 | ASTWGNSCNEQF
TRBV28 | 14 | ASSNWGAGDGYEQY
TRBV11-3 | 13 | ASSLRAGNTGELF
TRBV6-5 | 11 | ASSYGQNTEAF
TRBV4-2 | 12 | ASSQGGNKETQY
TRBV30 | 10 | AWKAGGNTIY
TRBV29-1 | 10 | SVVGGNTEAF
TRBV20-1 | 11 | SAVRTATDTQY
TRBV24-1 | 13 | ATSDNRRTRDTQY
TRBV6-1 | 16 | ASRFARTVRSYNSPLH
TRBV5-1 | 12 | ASSRDSNQETQY
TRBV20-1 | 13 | SARVPGQGITGYT
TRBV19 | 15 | ASSIPDPSGVNEKLF
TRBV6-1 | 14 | ATMEKDRVYTGELF
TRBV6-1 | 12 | ASSESRGLSEAF
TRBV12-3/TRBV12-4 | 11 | ASSSRGETEAF
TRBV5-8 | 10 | ASRWGRTEAF
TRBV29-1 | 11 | SVERTANYGYT
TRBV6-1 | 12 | ASRPRGPGEKLF
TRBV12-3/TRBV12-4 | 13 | ASSLLRMTNYGYT
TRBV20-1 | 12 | SARKGALVSEQF
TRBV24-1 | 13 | ATSDVAGGTDTQY
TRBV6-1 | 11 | ASSGQGATEAF
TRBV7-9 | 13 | ASSLGTGYNQPQH
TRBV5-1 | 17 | ASSLGLRRGWGAYNEQF
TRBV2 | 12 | ASSELQGAVGRD
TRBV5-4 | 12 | ASSLAGVSSPLH
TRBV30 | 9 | AWRGNTEAF
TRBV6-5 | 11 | ASSYSSGDTIY
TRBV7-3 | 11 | ASSPRGKETQY
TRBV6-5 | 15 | ASSYDTGISSGNTIY
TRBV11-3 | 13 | ASSLSGLLGETQY
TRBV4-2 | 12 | ASSQNRGMNGYT
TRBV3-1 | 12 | ASSPGQENSPLH
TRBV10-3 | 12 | AISDGPGDNEQF
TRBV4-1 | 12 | ASSQDRNNSPLH
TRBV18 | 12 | ASSSQGVSQPQH